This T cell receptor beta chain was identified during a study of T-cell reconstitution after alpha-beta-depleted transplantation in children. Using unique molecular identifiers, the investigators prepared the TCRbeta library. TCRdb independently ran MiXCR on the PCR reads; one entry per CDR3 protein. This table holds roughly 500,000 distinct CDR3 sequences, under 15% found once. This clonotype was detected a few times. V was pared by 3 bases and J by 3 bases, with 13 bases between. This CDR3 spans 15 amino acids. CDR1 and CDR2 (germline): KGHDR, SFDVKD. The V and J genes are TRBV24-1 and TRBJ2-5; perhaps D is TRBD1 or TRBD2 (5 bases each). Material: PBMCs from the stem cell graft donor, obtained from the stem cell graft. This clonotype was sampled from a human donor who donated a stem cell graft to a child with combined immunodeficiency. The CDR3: CATSDTGREKETQYF. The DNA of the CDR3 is TGTGCCACCAGTGATACGGGACGCGAGAAAGAGACCCAGTACTTC.